This TCR beta chain comes out of a study of T cells in Graves' hyperthyroidism and ophthalmopathy. TCR beta CDR3 regions were amplified from RNA. RT-PCR in the first round (using the HTBI primer set) targeted the TCR CDR3. TCRdb called the multiplex PCR reads again in MiXCR, with one record for every CDR3 protein. Of roughly 570,000 distinct CDR3 sequences in the sample, just over 45% were seen once. The V gene lost 4 bases and the J gene lost 2 bases, with 13 bases spanning the gap. There are 15 residues in the CDR3. Germline-derived CDR1 and CDR2 are MGHRA and YSYEKL. Stable hyperthyroidism: no ophthalmopathy progression over 18 months of follow-up.

The clonotype originates from a woman under 30 with Graves' hyperthyroidism. The sequenced material came from peripheral blood or thyroid tissue (not recorded which). The chain couples TRBV4-1 to TRBJ2-3, with D hard to call. CDR3 in DNA: TGCGCCAGCAGCCGCATCGGACCTAACACAGATACGCAGTATTTT. The encoded protein is CASSRIGPNTDTQYF.